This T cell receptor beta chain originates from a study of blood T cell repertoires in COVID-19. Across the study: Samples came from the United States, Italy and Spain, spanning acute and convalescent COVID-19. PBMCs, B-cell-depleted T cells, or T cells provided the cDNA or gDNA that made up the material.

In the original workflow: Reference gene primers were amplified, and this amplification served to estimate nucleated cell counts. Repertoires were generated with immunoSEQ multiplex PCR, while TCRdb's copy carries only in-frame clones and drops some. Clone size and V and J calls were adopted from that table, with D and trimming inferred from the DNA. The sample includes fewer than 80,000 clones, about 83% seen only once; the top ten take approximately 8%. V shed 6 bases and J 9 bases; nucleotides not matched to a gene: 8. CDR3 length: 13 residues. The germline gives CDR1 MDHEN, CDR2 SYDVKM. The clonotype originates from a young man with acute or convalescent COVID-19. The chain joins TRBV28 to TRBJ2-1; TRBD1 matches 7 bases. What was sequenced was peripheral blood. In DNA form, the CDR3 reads TGTGCCAGCAGCCGTAGACAGGGAACTGAGCAGTTCTTC. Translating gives CASSRRQGTEQFF. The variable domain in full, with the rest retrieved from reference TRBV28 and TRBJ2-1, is DVKVTQSSRYLVKRTGEKVFLECVQDMDHENMFWYRQDPGLGLRLIYFSYDVKMKEKGDIPEGYSVSREKKERFSLILESASTNQTSMYLCASSRRQGTEQFFGPGTRLTVL.